A single TCR beta chain is shown here with its context. This entry comes from a study of control samples from healthy donors and cancer patients. TCRdb's copy holds only in-frame clones and misses some; the assay was immunoSEQ multiplex PCR. The sample has approximately 69,000 clones, approximately 89% seen once. Sequenced: PBMCs. The TCR was taken from a man aged 55 to 69 with colorectal cancer.

For the CDR3, the DNA is TGTGCCAGCAGCAGTCGGGGGGGACTCACAGATACGCAGTATTTT. This gives the protein CASSSRGGLTDTQYF. The rearrangement links TRBV7-3 to TRBJ2-3, with 8 bases matching TRBD2. V was pared by 5 bases and J by 2 bases, with 6 bases of the junction left unmatched. The CDR3 totals 15 residues. From germline, CDR1 is SGHTA and CDR2 FQGTGA.